This T cell receptor (beta chain) is from a study of blood T cell repertoires in COVID-19. This CDR3 is 20 amino acids long. From germline, CDR1 is LGHNA and CDR2 YSLEER. V lost 3 bases to trimming and J lost 5 bases; unmatched junction nucleotides: 24. Recruited during active infection, patients (from Seattle) were subsequently followed longitudinally. Original handling: Reference gene primer amplification gave nucleated cell count estimates. This table comes from immunoSEQ multiplex PCR, and its TCRdb copy is limited to in-frame clones, with some not included. V and J calls and clone size are as listed in that table; D and trimming were resolved from the DNA. The table has 270,000 or so clones, roughly 90% seen once.

The source is a woman aged 60 to 75 with COVID-19, enrolled during active disease. The sequenced material came from peripheral blood. J is TRBJ2-5 and V is TRBV4-3; 7 bases agree with TRBD1. DNA for the CDR3: TGCGCCAGCAGCCAGGCGGCCGCCCCGGGACAGTCTTCAAACAGGGAGACCCAGTACTTC. Translating gives CASSQAAAPGQSSNRETQYF.